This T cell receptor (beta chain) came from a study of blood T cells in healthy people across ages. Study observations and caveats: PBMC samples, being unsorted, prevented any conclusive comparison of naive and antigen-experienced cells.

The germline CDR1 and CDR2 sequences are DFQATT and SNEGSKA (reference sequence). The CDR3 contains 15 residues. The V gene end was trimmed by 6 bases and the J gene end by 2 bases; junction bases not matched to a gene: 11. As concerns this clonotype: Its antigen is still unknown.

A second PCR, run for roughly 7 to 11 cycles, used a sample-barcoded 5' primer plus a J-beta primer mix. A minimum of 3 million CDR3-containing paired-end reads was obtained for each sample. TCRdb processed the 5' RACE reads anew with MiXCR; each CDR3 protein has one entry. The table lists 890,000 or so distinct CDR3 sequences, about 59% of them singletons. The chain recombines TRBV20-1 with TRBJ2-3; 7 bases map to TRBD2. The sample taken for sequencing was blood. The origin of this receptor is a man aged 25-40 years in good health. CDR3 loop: CSAAVASGLTDTQYF. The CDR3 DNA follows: TGCAGTGCGGCGGTGGCTAGCGGCCTCACAGATACGCAGTATTTT.